A selection of T cell receptor beta chains follows, all from one sample in a study of T cell repertoires in cytomegalovirus infection. TCRdb reprocessed the reads with MiXCR, giving one entry per CDR3 protein. The sample lists 500,000 or so distinct CDR3 sequences, more than 15% occurring once. Sequenced sample: CD8+ T cells from PBMCs. These receptors originate from a human donor in good health (CMV status not recorded). Some clones in this sample may be carry-over from other donors' samples. Both conserved end residues are part of each CDR3. A D gene is named only where the DNA matches it firmly. Size is omitted from some rows. Given values are once, few, many or a class for expanded clones.

cdr3_length,j_call,v_call,d_call,clone_size,cdr3_nt,cdr3_aa
15,TRBJ2-1,TRBV28,TRBD1,few,TGTGCCAGCAGTTCCGGACAGGGTTCCTACAATGAGCAGTTCTTC,CASSSGQGSYNEQFF
14,TRBJ1-1,TRBV19,-,many,TGTGCCAGTAGTACCCTCGGAGGGGACACTGAAGCTTTCTTT,CASSTLGGDTEAFF
14,TRBJ2-7,TRBV12-3/TRBV12-4,-,many,TGTGCCAGCAGTTACGGGAGAGCCGTCGACGAGCAGTACTTC,CASSYGRAVDEQYF
17,TRBJ1-4,TRBV28,-,many,TGTGCCAGCAGAGAACTCACAGGGCCATCAACTAATGAAAAACTGTTTTTT,CASRELTGPSTNEKLFF
15,TRBJ2-1,TRBV5-5,TRBD2,many,TGTGCCAGCAGCTTGGGACTAGCTTTAGACAATGAGCAGTTCTTC,CASSLGLALDNEQFF
15,TRBJ1-2,TRBV6-5,TRBD1,many,TGTGCCAGCAGTTACGAACAGGGGCTTAACTATGGCTACACCTTC,CASSYEQGLNYGYTF
16,TRBJ2-1,TRBV5-1,-,few,TGCGCCAGCAGCTCCGCAGGGGAAGGCGGGGACAATGAGCAGTTCTTC,CASSSAGEGGDNEQFF
16,TRBJ1-5,TRBV28,-,-,TGTGCCAGCAGTTTGTGGGTAGGGGTTGGAAATCAGCCCCAGCATTTT,CASSLWVGVGNQPQHF
13,TRBJ1-5,TRBV20-1,-,few,TGCAGTGCTAGACAGGGGAGGAGGCAGCCCCAGCATTTT,CSARQGRRQPQHF
14,TRBJ2-1,TRBV28,TRBD2,many,TGTGCCAGCAGTGCTAGCGGGAGGGCCGATGAGCAGTTCTTC,CASSASGRADEQFF
13,TRBJ1-5,TRBV20-1,-,-,TGCAGTGCTAGTCGTCCAGGGGATCAGCCCCAGCATTTT,CSASRPGDQPQHF
16,TRBJ2-7,TRBV7-9,-,many,TGTGCCAGCAACTCAAATTCAAGGCCAACTCAGGGGGAGCAGTACTTC,CASNSNSRPTQGEQYF
13,TRBJ1-1,TRBV7-9,-,many,TGTGCCAGCAGCCTGAGCTCGGACACTGAAGCTTTCTTT,CASSLSSDTEAFF
14,TRBJ2-7,TRBV13,-,-,TGTGCCAGCAGCTTAACCGTCACCCCCTACGAGCAGTACTTC,CASSLTVTPYEQYF
17,TRBJ2-3,TRBV29-1,TRBD1,many,TGCAGCGTTGAAGATATCACCCAGGGGGCAGGGACAGATACGCAGTATTTT,CSVEDITQGAGTDTQYF
17,TRBJ2-1,TRBV12-3/TRBV12-4,TRBD2,many,TGTGCCAGCAGTTCGACCCACTCTAGACGGGGGGACAATGAGCAGTTCTTC,CASSSTHSRRGDNEQFF
13,TRBJ2-6,TRBV7-6,-,-,TGTGCCAGCAAAGGTTCTGGGGCCAACGTCCTGACTTTC,CASKGSGANVLTF
15,TRBJ1-2,TRBV9,TRBD1,-,TGTGCCAGCAGCGCCGACGACAGGGCTCCTTATGGCTACACCTTC,CASSADDRAPYGYTF
15,TRBJ1-6,TRBV2,-,few,TGTGCCAGCAGTGTAAAGGGACTTACGAATTCACCCCTCCACTTT,CASSVKGLTNSPLHF
18,TRBJ2-1,TRBV7-2,-,once,TGTGCCAGCAGCTTAACCCCCCTGGCTGGAGGGCCAGACAATGAGCAGTTATTC,CASSLTPLAGGPDNEQLF
14,TRBJ2-7,TRBV6-2/TRBV6-3,TRBD1,many,TGTGCCAGCAGTTGGGACAGGAGACCCTACGAGCAGTACTTC,CASSWDRRPYEQYF
13,TRBJ2-1,TRBV19,TRBD2,-,TGTGCCAGTAGCGGGACTATGGAGCTTGAGCAGTTCTTC,CASSGTMELEQFF
14,TRBJ1-2,TRBV7-9,-,many,TGTGCCAGCAGCCTCCTAGGGGGGATTTATGGCTACACCTTC,CASSLLGGIYGYTF
17,TRBJ1-2,TRBV19,-,-,TGTGCCAGTAGTATAGATCAGGACCTTGGGCGTGGATATGGCTACACCTTC,CASSIDQDLGRGYGYTF
15,TRBJ1-2,TRBV6-6,TRBD1,many,TGTGCCAGCAGTCCCCGGGACAGGGGAGTCTATGGCTACACCTTC,CASSPRDRGVYGYTF
15,TRBJ2-1,TRBV7-9,-,many,TGTGCCAGCAGCTTCGTAGGTGGGCCCTACAATGAGCAGTTCTTC,CASSFVGGPYNEQFF
15,TRBJ2-1,TRBV7-2,-,many,TGTGCCAGCAGCTTAAAGGGGGGGCGGTACAATGAGCAGTTCTTC,CASSLKGGRYNEQFF
15,TRBJ2-7,TRBV7-2,-,many,TGTGCCAGCAGCTTATTTAGCGCTAAATCCTACGAGCAGTACTTC,CASSLFSAKSYEQYF
12,TRBJ1-1,TRBV12-3/TRBV12-4,-,many,TGTGCCAGCAGCCCCTATGGGGGTGAAGCTTTCTTT,CASSPYGGEAFF
18,TRBJ2-7,TRBV14,-,many,TGTGCCAGCAGCGGAGGGAGCTTCTCCCGAACAGGATCCTACGAGCAGTACTTC,CASSGGSFSRTGSYEQYF
17,TRBJ1-1,TRBV27,-,many,TGTGCCAGCAGTTTATTCTGGTTAGACGGAGGGAACACTGAAGCTTTCTTT,CASSLFWLDGGNTEAFF
11,TRBJ2-7,TRBV27,-,many,TGTGCCAGCGGTCCCAGGGTTGAGCAGTACTTC,CASGPRVEQYF
17,TRBJ1-2,TRBV7-6,-,-,TGTGCCAGAAGTTACCCCCGACGGGAGGCTCCTAACTATGGCTCCACCTTC,CARSYPRREAPNYGSTF
15,TRBJ1-1,TRBV4-1,-,-,TGCGCCAGCAGCCCCTCCCCCAGGACGAACACTGAAGCTTTCTTT,CASSPSPRTNTEAFF
14,TRBJ1-1,TRBV5-6,-,many,TGTGCCAGCAGCCAGGACCCCGCGAACACTGAAGCTTTCTTT,CASSQDPANTEAFF
12,TRBJ2-3,TRBV18,-,many,TGTGCCAGCAGCCCTCCCACAGATACGCAGTATTTT,CASSPPTDTQYF
13,TRBJ2-7,TRBV27,-,few,TGTGCCAGCTCCTTTGGAGGGGGACGTGAGCAGTACTTC,CASSFGGGREQYF
15,TRBJ1-2,TRBV20-1,-,-,TGCAGTGCTAGTATTGGGACGGGGGGAAACTATGGCTACACCTTC,CSASIGTGGNYGYTF
14,TRBJ2-5,TRBV2,TRBD1,-,TGTGCCAGCCAAGATAGGACAGGGGACGAGACCCAGTACTTC,CASQDRTGDETQYF
17,TRBJ2-3,TRBV6-1,TRBD2,-,TGTGCCAGCAGTGAACTGGCGGGAGGGCCGCCGGCAGATACGCAGTATTTT,CASSELAGGPPADTQYF
11,TRBJ2-1,TRBV12-5,-,many,TGTGCTAGTGGTTTGGGCCATGAGCAGTTCTTC,CASGLGHEQFF
14,TRBJ1-6,TRBV9,-,few,TGTGCCAGCAGCGTACAGGGGCGCAATTCACCCCTCCACTTT,CASSVQGRNSPLHF
14,TRBJ1-2,TRBV7-2,-,many,TGTGCCAGCAGCTTAGGTCGTAGGACGGATGGCTACACCTTC,CASSLGRRTDGYTF